Included here is one T cell receptor (beta chain) sequence, with context. Its matching antigen is unknown. The CDR3 sequence is 16 residues long. Per the germline V gene, CDR1 is SNHLY and CDR2 is FYNNEI. Germline trimming cut 4 bases from V and 5 bases from J; bases unmatched to any gene: 7. This sample was taken from a study of cytomegalovirus exposure and HLA in healthy donors. Study overall: Caucasian-associated ancestry cluster membership applied to about 83% of 398 genotyped donors. Study-level points and caveats: Association with HLA alleles at 0.05 false discovery rate was found for 15,000 to 20,000 TCR beta sequences in a later analysis. Within an earlier analysis, most TCR beta V segments proved productive either about 87% or about 30% of the time.

Vbeta (60) and Jbeta (13) primers were used in the PCR. Authors' methods: Among the unique TCR beta chains that a later analysis counted, 70 million to 85 million in all, roughly 11 million were shared. Some clones are missing from TCRdb's copy, which holds only in-frame ones; the method was immunoSEQ multiplex PCR. That table supplies the V and J calls and clone size; D and trimming were determined from the DNA. This table holds about 160,000 clones, 80% found once. The specimen sequenced was PBMCs. This chain joins TRBV2 and TRBJ1-6; TRBD1 agrees at 8 bases. The TCR was taken from a woman aged 45-60 years in good health and CMV-seronegative. CDR3 sequence: CASSVDPGQDNSPLHF. Written as DNA, the CDR3 is TGTGCCAGCAGTGTTGACCCGGGACAGGATAATTCACCCCTCCACTTT.